Here is one TCR beta chain with its context. Its antigen is currently unknown. The data were produced by immunoSEQ multiplex PCR, yet TCRdb's version contains in-frame clones alone and is incomplete. The table shows roughly 100,000 clones, with around 91% occurring only once. This specimen comes from a study of T cell responses to AZD1222 COVID-19 vaccine. Study-wide results and limits: Close to half of all spike-specific TCRs reportedly target regions of the variants that are unmutated. No repertoire was sampled before or during the peak T cell response, only after it. Vaccine-associated CD4 TCRs ranged over spike, dominating at 160-218 and 743-854.

V was pared by 2 bases and J by 3 bases, with 11 bases between. This CDR3 spans 14 amino acids. Germline CDR1 and CDR2: MNHEY and SVGAGI. The rearrangement joins TRBV6-5 to TRBJ2-7, with D uncertain. The input for sequencing was peripheral blood, taken on day 0 of AZD1222 vaccination. This clonotype originated in an adult in good health. The CDR3 coding sequence is TGTGCCAGCAGTTACGGATGGGGAAACTACGAGCAGTACTTC. It yields the protein CASSYGWGNYEQYF.